This T cell receptor (beta chain) was observed in a study of T cells after posttransplantation cyclophosphamide. Study-wide findings and caveats: After PTCy, TRB diversity resembled that of CNI/methotrexate controls. Donor CD8+ memory clones often dominated recipient blood repertoires at later times.

Sequencing was performed with immunoSEQ multiplex PCR; in TCRdb, only in-frame clones are kept and a portion is missing. Of about 22,000 clones detected, more than 80% appear once; the ten largest clones hold approximately 8%. Points on this clone: Its target is unknown.

Germline loops: CDR1 SNHLY, CDR2 FYNNEI. The V gene end was trimmed by 5 bases and the J gene end by 2 bases; junction bases not matched to a gene: 5. This CDR3 region has 16 residues. Sampled 1 year posttransplant, controls received myeloablative marrow transplants, methotrexate and a calcineurin inhibitor. This TCR was sampled from a female patient aged 50-59 years who received an allogeneic stem cell transplant from an unrelated donor, was CMV-positive, and had chronic GVHD only. Among the T cells, some may be from the graft donor. V gene TRBV2 combines with J gene TRBJ2-3; 12 bases align to TRBD2. This sample comprised PBMCs, obtained after an allogeneic stem cell transplant with a calcineurin inhibitor and methotrexate. CDR3 nucleotide sequence: TGTGCCAGCAGTTTAGGACTAGCGGGGCCCACAGATACGCAGTATTTT. Residues: CASSLGLAGPTDTQYF.